Presented here are 19 T cell receptor beta chains from one specimen sequenced in a study of response to subunit inactivated influenza vaccine. TCRdb independently ran MiXCR on the RT-PCR reads; one entry per CDR3 protein. The table lists approximately 680,000 distinct CDR3 sequences, approximately 14% of them singletons. Sequenced material: PBMCs from blood, taken approximately 13 days after vaccination. The receptors shown here come from a man aged 50-59 years who received an inactivated influenza vaccine.

This chain connects TRBV20-1 to TRBJ2-5; 8 positions match TRBD1. V lost 4 bases to trimming and J lost 2 bases; unmatched junction nucleotides: 9. The CDR3 contains 15 residues. CDR1 and CDR2 (germline): DFQATT, SNEGSKA (reference sequence). The CDR3 bases are TGCAGTGCTACGCGCCCAGGGACAGGTCAAGAGACCCAGTACTTC. It codes for CSATRPGTGQETQYF.

CDR3 protein: CASSKGLAGVNEQFF. The CDR3, as DNA: TGTGCCAGCAGTAAGGGACTAGCGGGAGTGAATGAGCAGTTCTTC. The chain links TRBV6-1 to TRBJ2-1; 14 nucleotides align to TRBD2. The CDR3 loop spans 15 amino acids. In germline, CDR1 is MNHNS, CDR2 SASEGT. Germline trimming cut 5 bases from V and 7 bases from J; bases unmatched to any gene: 4.

This clonotype was observed a few times. The chain links TRBV5-1 to TRBJ1-2; weak D call: TRBD1 (6 bases). Between the trimmed V and J ends, which lost 0 bases and 6 bases, there was a span of 15 bases. CDR3 length: 15 residues. Looked up from germline, CDR1 is SGHRS and CDR2 is YFSETQ. In DNA form, the CDR3 reads TGCGCCAGCAGCTTGGCCATAGCAGGGGCGGATGGCTACACCTTC. This encodes CASSLAIAGADGYTF.

Only a few counts were recorded for this clonotype. The V gene is TRBV5-1, the J gene TRBJ2-2, with D unresolved. Trimming pared 0 bases from V and 4 bases from J, leaving 4 bases between. From germline, CDR1 is SGHRS and CDR2 YFSETQ. The length of the CDR3 is 13 residues. This CDR3 reads CASSLATTGELFF. Here the CDR3 DNA reads TGCGCCAGCAGCTTGGCCACCACCGGGGAGCTGTTTTTT.

The chain uses TRBV5-6 and TRBJ1-1; TRBD1 aligns across 7 bases. The CDR3 sequence is 14 residues long. V gave up 6 bases and J gave up 3 bases; unmatched junction bases: 8. The germline V gene has CDR1 SGHDT and CDR2 YYEEEE. The CDR3 spells CASNKYDRDTEAFF. The CDR3 region has the DNA TGTGCCAGCAACAAATACGACAGGGACACTGAAGCTTTCTTT.

This clonotype appeared once. This chain uses TRBV7-9 with TRBJ1-5, with a possible D match to TRBD1 (5 bases). The V end was cut by 2 bases, the J end by 8 bases, with 10 bases between. Per germline, CDR1 SEHNR and CDR2 FQNEAQ (reference sequence). The CDR3 consists of 13 residues. The CDR3 here is CASSLQGVEPQHF. In DNA, the CDR3 is TGTGCCAGCAGCTTACAGGGTGTAGAGCCCCAGCATTTT.

This clonotype has at least ten counts. The J gene is TRBJ2-5, the V gene TRBV5-1; TRBD1 or TRBD2 may be the D gene (5 bases each). This CDR3 has 14 amino acids. Per the germline V gene, CDR1 is SGHRS and CDR2 is YFSETQ. Trimming stripped 3 bases from V and 4 bases from J, with 13 bases between. CDR3 nucleotides: TGCGCCAGCAGCTCCGGGACCCTGGGAGAGACCCAGTACTTC. Translated, it gives CASSSGTLGETQYF.

This sequence joins TRBV19 and TRBJ1-5; a possible D gene is TRBD1 (6 bases). Trimming cost V 3 bases and J 6 bases, with 18 bases left between them. The CDR3 sequence is 16 residues long. In germline, CDR1 is LNHDA, CDR2 SQIVND (reference sequence). CDR3 residues: CASSILRGAVGQPQHF. In nucleotides, the CDR3 is TGTGCCAGTAGTATTCTTAGGGGGGCCGTAGGTCAGCCCCAGCATTTT.

As regards this clonotype: Given a much more abundant clone one base away, this may be a read error. The V and J genes are TRBV29-1 and TRBJ2-7, with TRBD1 matching 10 bases. After removal of 7 bases from V and 7 bases from J, the junction contained 16 bases not matched to a gene. CDR3 length: 15 residues. The germline V gene has CDR1 SQVTM and CDR2 ANQGSEA. The CDR3 DNA reads as TGCAGCGATTGTGAGGGGACAGGGGTTCTTGTTGAGCAGTACTTC. Encoded protein: CSDCEGTGVLVEQYF.

This clonotype has a handful of counts. The chain carries TRBV9 and TRBJ2-1, with D tentatively TRBD2 (6 bases). The ends were cut back, 3 bases at V and 0 bases at J, with 10 bases in the middle. There are 15 residues in the CDR3. Germline V lookup: CDR1 SGDLS, CDR2 YYNGEE. The CDR3 region has the DNA TGTGCCAGCAGCGGGGGGGAGAGCTCCTACAATGAGCAGTTCTTC. Protein: CASSGGESSYNEQFF.

The chain couples TRBV29-1 to TRBJ2-7, with 10 bases that match TRBD1. The CDR3 is 16 residues long. Germline loops: CDR1 SQVTM, CDR2 ANQGSEA. Losses at the gene ends were 3 bases for V and 2 bases for J; bases not matched to a gene: 10. The CDR3 sequence: CSVEGKDRGNPYEQYF. The CDR3 coding sequence is TGCAGCGTTGAGGGAAAGGACAGGGGGAATCCCTACGAGCAGTACTTC.

This rearrangement joins TRBV12-3 or TRBV12-4 to TRBJ2-5, with 7 positions matching TRBD2. The CDR3 is made up of 16 amino acids. With 6 bases clipped from V and 0 bases from J, the junction kept 10 bases outside the gene matches. The CDR3, as DNA: TGTGCCAGCAGCCGTGGGGGGGGGACCTACCAAGAGACCCAGTACTTC. Translated, it gives CASSRGGGTYQETQYF.

In its sample, this clonotype was seen many times. The chain carries TRBV7-9 and TRBJ1-2, with D hard to call. Trimming took 4 bases from V and 8 from J, leaving 11 bases between them. Germline CDR1 and CDR2: SEHNR and FQNEAQ (reference sequence). This CDR3 has 12 amino acids. The CDR3 region is CASSSGPQGYTF. The DNA for the CDR3 is TGTGCCAGCAGCTCCGGTCCTCAAGGCTACACCTTC.

This chain uses TRBV3-1 with TRBJ2-1; D might be TRBD2 (6 bases). V dropped 7 bases and J dropped 2 bases, with 12 bases sitting between them. This CDR3 is built from 14 residues. The germline V gene encodes CDR1 LGHDT and CDR2 YNNKEL (reference sequence). CDR3 sequence (DNA): TGTGCCAGCACCTCTTCTAGCGCCTACAATGAGCAGTTCTTC. Encoded protein: CASTSSSAYNEQFF.

The chain joins TRBV7-8 to TRBJ2-7, with a possible D match to TRBD2 (5 bases). The CDR3 has 13 amino acids. V shed 4 bases and J shed 5 bases, with 12 bases lying between them. Germline V gives CDR1 SGHVS, CDR2 FQNEAQ. The CDR3 loop reads CASSSSPEDEQYF. DNA for the CDR3: TGTGCCAGCAGCTCTTCCCCGGAGGACGAGCAGTACTTC. Using reference TRBV7-8 and TRBJ2-7 for the parts outside the CDR3, the full variable domain is GAGVSQSPRYKVAKRGQDVALRCDPISGHVSLFWYQQALGQGPEFLTYFQNEAQLDKSGLPSDRFFAERPEGSVSTLKIQRTQQEDSAVYLCASSSSPEDEQYFGPGTRLTVT.

This clonotype was picked up many times. The rearrangement joins TRBV7-2 to TRBJ1-3; D gene uncertain. V was shortened by 1 base and J by 0 bases, with 7 bases between the two germline ends. CDR1 and CDR2 from the germline V gene are SGHTA and FQGNSA. The CDR3 spans 15 residues. CDR3 sequence reads: CASSLVTFSGNTIYF. CDR3 nucleotides: TGTGCCAGCAGCTTAGTCACGTTCTCTGGAAACACCATATATTTT.

In the case of this clonotype: At one end the junction does not follow the germline gene, possibly because of a read error. The chain joins TRBV10-3 to TRBJ2-5, with D tentatively TRBD1 (5 bases). The CDR3 extends over 13 amino acids. CDR1 is ENHRY, CDR2 SYGVKD, per germline. CDR3 residues: CTIRTNSQETQYF. CDR3 DNA: TGTACCATCAGGACAAACTCCCAAGAGACCCAGTACTTC.

The chain links TRBV20-1 to TRBJ2-1; 12 bases fit TRBD2. Germline CDR1 is DFQATT and CDR2 is SNEGSKA (reference sequence). The CDR3 spans 13 residues. Trimming took 5 bases from V and 12 from J; bases not matched to a gene: 8. CDR3 region: CSAHLAGGPTQFF. The CDR3 nucleotides read TGCAGTGCTCACCTAGCGGGGGGGCCGACGCAGTTCTTC.

The chain links TRBV27 to TRBJ2-7, with D hard to call. This CDR3 is 17 amino acids long. The germline gives CDR1 MNHEY, CDR2 SMNVEV (reference sequence). V gave up 2 bases and J gave up 0 bases, with 17 bases separating them. CDR3 in DNA: TGTGCCAGCAGTTTACCCCCGGATTATTCTACCTCCTACGAGCAGTACTTC. It is translated as CASSLPPDYSTSYEQYF.